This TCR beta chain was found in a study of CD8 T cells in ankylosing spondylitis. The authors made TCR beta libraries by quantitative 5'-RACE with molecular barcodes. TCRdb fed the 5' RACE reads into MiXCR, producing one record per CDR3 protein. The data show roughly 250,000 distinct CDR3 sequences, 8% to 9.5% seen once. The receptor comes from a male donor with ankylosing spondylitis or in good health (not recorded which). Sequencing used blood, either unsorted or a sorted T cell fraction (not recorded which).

The CDR3 DNA sequence: TGTGCCAGTAAGGGACATTCAATATCGGCAGATACGCAGTATTTT. Encoded protein: CASKGHSISADTQYF. V is TRBV19 and J is TRBJ2-3; D is possibly TRBD1 (6 bases). The CDR3 totals 15 residues. Per the germline V gene, CDR1 is LNHDA and CDR2 is SQIVND (reference sequence). V lost 7 bases, J lost 4 bases, and 18 bases lay in between.